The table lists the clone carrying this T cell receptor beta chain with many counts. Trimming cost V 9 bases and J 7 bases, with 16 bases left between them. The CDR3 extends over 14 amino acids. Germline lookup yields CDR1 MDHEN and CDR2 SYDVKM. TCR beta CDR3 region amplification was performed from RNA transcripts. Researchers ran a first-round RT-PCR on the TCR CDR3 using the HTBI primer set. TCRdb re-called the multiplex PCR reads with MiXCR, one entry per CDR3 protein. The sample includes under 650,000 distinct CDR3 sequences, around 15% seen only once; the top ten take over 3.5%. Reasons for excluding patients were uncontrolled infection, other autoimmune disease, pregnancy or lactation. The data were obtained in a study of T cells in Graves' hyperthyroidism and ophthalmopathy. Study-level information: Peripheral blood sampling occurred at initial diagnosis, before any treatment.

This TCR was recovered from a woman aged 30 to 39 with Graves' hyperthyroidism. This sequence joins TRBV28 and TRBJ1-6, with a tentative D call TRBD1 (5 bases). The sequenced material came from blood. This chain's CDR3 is CASRPGRTNSPLHF. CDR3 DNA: TGTGCCAGTAGGCCGGGGCGTACGAATTCACCCCTCCACTTT.